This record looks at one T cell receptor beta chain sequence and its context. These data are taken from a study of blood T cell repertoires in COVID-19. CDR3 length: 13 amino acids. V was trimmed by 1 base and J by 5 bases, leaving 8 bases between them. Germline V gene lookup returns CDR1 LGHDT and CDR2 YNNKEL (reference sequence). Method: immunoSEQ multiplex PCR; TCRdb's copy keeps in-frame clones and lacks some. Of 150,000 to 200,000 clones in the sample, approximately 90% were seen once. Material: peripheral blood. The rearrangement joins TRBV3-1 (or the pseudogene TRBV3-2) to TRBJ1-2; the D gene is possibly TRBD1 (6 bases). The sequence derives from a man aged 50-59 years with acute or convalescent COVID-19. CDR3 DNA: TGTGCCAGCAGCCAAGGGACAGTTTATGGCTACACCTTC. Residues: CASSQGTVYGYTF.